The clone carrying this T cell receptor (beta chain) has only a few counts. TCRdb fed the 5' RACE reads into MiXCR, producing one record per CDR3 protein. The sample holds some 270,000 distinct CDR3 sequences; roughly 32% are singletons and the top ten take around 4%. This record belongs to a study of CD8 T cells in ankylosing spondylitis. Between the trimmed V and J ends, which lost 5 bases and 12 bases, there was a span of 17 bases. The CDR3 runs to 12 residues. The origin of this receptor is a male donor with ankylosing spondylitis or in good health (not recorded which). The specimen was blood, either unsorted or a sorted T cell fraction (not recorded which). The V gene is TRBV12-3 or TRBV12-4, the J gene TRBJ2-7, with D maybe TRBD1 (6 bases). CDR3 residues: CASSPGTDRWYF. The CDR3 bases are TGTGCCAGCAGTCCTGGGACGGACAGATGGTACTTC.